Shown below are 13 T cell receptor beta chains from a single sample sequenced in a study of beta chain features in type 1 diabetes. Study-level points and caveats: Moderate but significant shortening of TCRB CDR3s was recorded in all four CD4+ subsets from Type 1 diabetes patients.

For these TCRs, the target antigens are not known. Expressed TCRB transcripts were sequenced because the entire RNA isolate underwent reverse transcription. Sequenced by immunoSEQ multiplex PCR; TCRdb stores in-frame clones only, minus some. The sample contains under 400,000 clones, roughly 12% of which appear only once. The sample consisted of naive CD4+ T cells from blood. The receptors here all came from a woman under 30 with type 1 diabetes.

CDR3 sequence: CASSPGLGGAGYTF. The DNA of the CDR3 is TGTGCCAGCAGTCCAGGACTCGGGGGGGCTGGCTACACCTTC. This chain links TRBV11-2 with TRBJ1-2; possibly TRBD1 for D (6 bases). The germline V and J ends were trimmed by 6 bases and 7 bases, with 18 bases remaining between them. This CDR3 region has 14 residues. Germline CDR1 and CDR2: SGHAT and FQNNGV.

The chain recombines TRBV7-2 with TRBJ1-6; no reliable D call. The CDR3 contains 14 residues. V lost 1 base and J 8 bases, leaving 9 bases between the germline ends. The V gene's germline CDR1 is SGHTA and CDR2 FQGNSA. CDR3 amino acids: CASSLVRGYSPLHF. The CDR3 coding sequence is TGTGCCAGCAGCTTAGTCCGGGGTTATTCACCCCTCCACTTT.

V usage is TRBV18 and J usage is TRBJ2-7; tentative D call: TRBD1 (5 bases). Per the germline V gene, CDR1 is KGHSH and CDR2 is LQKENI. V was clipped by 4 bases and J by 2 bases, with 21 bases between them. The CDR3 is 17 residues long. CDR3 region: CASSRTVNQGATYEQYF. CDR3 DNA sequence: TGTGCCAGCTCACGAACCGTTAACCAGGGTGCCACCTACGAGCAGTACTTC.

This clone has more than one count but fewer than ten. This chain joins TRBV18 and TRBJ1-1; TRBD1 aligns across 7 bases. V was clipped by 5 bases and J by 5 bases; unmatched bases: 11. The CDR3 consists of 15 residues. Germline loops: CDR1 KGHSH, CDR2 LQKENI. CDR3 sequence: CASSYRQGRGTEAFF. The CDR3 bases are TGTGCCAGCTCATACCGACAGGGTAGGGGTACTGAAGCTTTCTTT. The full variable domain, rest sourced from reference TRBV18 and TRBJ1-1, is NAGVMQNPRHLVRRRGQEARLRCSPMKGHSHVYWYRQLPEEGLKFMVYLQKENIIDESGMPKERFSAEFPKEGPSILRIQQVVRGDSAAYFCASSYRQGRGTEAFFGQGTRLTVV.

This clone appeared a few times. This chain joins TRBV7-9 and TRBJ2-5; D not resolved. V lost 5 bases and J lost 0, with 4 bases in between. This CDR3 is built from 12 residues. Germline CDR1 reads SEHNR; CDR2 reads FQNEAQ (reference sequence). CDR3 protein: CASSTNQETQYF. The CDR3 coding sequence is TGTGCCAGCAGCACTAACCAAGAGACCCAGTACTTC.

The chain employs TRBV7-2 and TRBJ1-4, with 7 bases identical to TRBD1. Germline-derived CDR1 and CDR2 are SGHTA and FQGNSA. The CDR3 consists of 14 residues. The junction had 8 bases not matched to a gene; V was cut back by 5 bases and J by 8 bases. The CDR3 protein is CASSQRQGREKLFF. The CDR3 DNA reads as TGTGCCAGCAGCCAAAGACAGGGAAGGGAAAAACTGTTTTTT.

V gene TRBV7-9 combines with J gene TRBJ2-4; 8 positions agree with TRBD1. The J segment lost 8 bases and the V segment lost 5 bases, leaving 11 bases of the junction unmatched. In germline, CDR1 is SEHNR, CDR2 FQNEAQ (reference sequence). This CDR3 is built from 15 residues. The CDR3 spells CASSPTGTGGHIQYF. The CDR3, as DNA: TGTGCCAGCAGCCCGACGGGAACAGGGGGGCACATTCAGTACTTC.

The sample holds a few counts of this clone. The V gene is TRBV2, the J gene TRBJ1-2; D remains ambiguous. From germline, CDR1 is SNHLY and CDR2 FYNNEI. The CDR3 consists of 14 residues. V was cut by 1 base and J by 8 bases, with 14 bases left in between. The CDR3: CASSEDGGQTGYTF. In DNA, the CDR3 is TGTGCCAGCAGTGAAGACGGAGGCCAAACAGGCTACACCTTC.

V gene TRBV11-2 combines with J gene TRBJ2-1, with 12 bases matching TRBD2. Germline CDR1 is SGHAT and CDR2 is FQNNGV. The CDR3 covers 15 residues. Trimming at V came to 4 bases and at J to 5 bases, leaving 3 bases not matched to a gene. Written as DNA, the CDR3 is TGTGCCAGCAGCTCCTCTAGCGGGGGGGACAATGAGCAGTTCTTC. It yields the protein CASSSSSGGDNEQFF.

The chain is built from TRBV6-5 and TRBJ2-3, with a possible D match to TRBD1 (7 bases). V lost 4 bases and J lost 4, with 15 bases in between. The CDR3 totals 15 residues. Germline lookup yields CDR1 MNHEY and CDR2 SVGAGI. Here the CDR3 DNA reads TGTGCCAGCAGTTCCCACAGGGGAGGTGCAGATACGCAGTATTTT. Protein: CASSSHRGGADTQYF.

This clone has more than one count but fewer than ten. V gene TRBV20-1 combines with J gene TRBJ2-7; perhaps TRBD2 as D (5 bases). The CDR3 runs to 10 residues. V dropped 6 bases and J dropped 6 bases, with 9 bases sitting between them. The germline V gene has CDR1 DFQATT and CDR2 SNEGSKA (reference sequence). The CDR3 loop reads CSAVGSEQYF. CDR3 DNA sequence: TGCAGTGCCGTGGGGAGCGAGCAGTACTTC.

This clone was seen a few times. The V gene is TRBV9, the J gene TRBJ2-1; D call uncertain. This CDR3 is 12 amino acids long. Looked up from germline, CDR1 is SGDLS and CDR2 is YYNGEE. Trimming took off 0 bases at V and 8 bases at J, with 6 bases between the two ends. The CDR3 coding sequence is TGTGCCAGCAGCGTAGCTGGCCATGAGCAGTTCTTC. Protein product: CASSVAGHEQFF.

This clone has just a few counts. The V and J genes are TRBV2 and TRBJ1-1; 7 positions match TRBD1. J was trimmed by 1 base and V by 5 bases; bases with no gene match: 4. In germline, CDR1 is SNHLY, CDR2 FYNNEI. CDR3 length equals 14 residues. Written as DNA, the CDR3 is TGTGCCAGCAGTACACGGACAGGGAACACTGAAGCTTTCTTT. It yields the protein CASSTRTGNTEAFF. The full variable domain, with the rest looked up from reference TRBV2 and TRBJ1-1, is EPEVTQTPSHQVTQMGQEVILRCVPISNHLYFYWYRQILGQKVEFLVSFYNNEISEKSEIFDDQFSVERPDGSNFTLKIRSTKLEDSAMYFCASSTRTGNTEAFFGQGTRLTVV.